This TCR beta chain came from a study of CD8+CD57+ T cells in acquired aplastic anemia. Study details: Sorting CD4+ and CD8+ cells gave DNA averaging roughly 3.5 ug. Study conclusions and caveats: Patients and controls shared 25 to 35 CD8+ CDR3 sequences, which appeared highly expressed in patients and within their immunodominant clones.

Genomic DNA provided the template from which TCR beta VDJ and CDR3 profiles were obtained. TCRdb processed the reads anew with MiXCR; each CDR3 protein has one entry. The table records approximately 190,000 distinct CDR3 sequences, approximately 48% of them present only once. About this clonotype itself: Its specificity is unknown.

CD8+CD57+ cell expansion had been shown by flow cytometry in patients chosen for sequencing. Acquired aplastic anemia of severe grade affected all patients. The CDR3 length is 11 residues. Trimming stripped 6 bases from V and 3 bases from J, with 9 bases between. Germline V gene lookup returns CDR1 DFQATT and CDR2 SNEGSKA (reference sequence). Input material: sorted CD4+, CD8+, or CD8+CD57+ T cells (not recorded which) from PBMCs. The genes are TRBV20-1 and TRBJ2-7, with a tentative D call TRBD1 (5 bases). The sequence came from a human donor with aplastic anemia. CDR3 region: CSAHRFYEQYF. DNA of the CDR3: TGCAGTGCCCACAGGTTCTACGAGCAGTACTTC.